This T cell receptor (beta chain) was sequenced in a study of T cell changes during pregnancy in multiple sclerosis. Only in-frame clones appear in the TCRdb table, and some are missing; sequencing was by immunoSEQ multiplex PCR. The sample gives approximately 100,000 clones, around 93% of which show up once; about 0.9% is in the top ten. The CDR3 loop spans 14 amino acids. Germline loops: CDR1 SGHVS, CDR2 FQNEAQ. V was shortened by 5 bases and J by 0 bases, with 11 bases between the two germline ends. This specimen consisted of peripheral blood, obtained before pregnancy. The chain combines TRBV7-8 with TRBJ2-7; a possible D gene is TRBD1 (6 bases). The sequence derives from a female donor with multiple sclerosis, enrolled in a pregnancy study. CDR3 residues: CASSNGQSSYEQYF. The CDR3 DNA sequence: TGTGCCAGCAGCAACGGACAGAGCTCCTACGAGCAGTACTTC.